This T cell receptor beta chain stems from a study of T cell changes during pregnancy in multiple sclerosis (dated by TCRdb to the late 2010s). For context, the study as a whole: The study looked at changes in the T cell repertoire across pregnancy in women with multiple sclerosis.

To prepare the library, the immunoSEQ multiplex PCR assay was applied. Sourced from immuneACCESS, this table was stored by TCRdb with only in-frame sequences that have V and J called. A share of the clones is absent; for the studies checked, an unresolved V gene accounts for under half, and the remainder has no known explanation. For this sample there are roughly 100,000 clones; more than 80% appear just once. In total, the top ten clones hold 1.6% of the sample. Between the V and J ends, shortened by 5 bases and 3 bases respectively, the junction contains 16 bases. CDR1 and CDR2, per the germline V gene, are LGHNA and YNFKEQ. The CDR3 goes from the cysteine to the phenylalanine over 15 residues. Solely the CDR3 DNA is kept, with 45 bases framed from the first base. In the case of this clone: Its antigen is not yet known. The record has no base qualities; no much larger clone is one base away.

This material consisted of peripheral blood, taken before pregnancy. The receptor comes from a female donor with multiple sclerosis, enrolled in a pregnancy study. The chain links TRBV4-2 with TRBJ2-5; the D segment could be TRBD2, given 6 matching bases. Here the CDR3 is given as CASSATGTQKETQYF. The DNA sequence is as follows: TGTGCCAGCAGCGCGACCGGGACTCAGAAAGAGACCCAGTACTTC.